Included here is one T cell receptor beta chain sequence, with context. At one end the junction does not follow the germline gene, possibly because of a read error. This sample is part of a study of identical twins. Unique molecular identifiers were in the cDNA, with template-switch universal primer binding. TCRdb ran MiXCR on the 5' RACE reads and lists one entry per CDR3 protein. The table includes 550,000 to 700,000 distinct CDR3 sequences, 9% to 10% detected once. The germline gives CDR1 SSHAT, CDR2 FNYEAQ (reference sequence). This CDR3 comprises 17 residues. A further study also used this sample, focusing on yellow fever vaccine responses in identical twins. In that study: Each twin's T cell response to the vaccine was reported to look partly convergent and partly personalized.

The rearrangement links TRBV7-7 to TRBJ2-3; 9 nucleotides align to TRBD2. The sequenced material came from PBMCs. The receptor's source is a woman aged 18 to 35 in good health. CDR3: CASSSDGTSLSTDTQYF. The CDR3 nucleotides are TGTGCTAGCAGCTCCGACGGGACTAGCCTTAGCACAGATACGCAGTATTTT.